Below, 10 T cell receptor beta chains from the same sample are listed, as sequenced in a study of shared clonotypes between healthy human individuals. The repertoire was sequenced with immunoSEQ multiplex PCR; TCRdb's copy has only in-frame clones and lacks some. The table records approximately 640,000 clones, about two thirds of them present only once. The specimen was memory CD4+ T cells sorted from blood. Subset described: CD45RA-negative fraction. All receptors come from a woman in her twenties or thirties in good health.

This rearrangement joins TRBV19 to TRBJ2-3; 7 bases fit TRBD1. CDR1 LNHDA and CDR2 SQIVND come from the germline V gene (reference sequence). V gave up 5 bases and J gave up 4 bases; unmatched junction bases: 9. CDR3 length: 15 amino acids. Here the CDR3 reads CASSLGTAGADTQYF. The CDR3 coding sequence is TGTGCCAGTAGTCTCGGGACAGCCGGCGCAGATACGCAGTATTTT.

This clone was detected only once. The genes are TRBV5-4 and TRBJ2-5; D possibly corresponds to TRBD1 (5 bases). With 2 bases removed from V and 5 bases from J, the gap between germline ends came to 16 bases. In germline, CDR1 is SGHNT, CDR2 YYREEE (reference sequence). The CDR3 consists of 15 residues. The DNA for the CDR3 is TGTGCCAGCAGCTTTAACAGGCTCTCCTTCGAGACCCAGTACTTC. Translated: CASSFNRLSFETQYF.

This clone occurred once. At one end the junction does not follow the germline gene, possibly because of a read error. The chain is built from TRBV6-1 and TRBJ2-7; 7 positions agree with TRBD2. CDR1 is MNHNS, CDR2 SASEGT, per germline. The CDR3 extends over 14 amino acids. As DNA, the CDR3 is TGTGCCGGCAGTGAAGCGGGAACTAGGGAGGAGCAGTACTTC. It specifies CAGSEAGTREEQYF.

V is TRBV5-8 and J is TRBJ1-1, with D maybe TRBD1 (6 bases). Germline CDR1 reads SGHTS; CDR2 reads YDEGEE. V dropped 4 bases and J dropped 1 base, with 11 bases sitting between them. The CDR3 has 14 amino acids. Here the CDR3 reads CASSTGQPNTEAFF. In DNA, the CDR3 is TGTGCCAGCAGCACAGGACAGCCGAACACTGAAGCTTTCTTT.

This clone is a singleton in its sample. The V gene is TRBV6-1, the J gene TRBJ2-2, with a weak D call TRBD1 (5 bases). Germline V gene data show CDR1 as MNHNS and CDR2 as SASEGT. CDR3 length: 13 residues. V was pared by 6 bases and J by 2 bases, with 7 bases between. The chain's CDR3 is CASRTVNTGELFF. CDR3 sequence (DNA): TGTGCCAGCAGGACAGTTAACACCGGGGAGCTGTTTTTT.

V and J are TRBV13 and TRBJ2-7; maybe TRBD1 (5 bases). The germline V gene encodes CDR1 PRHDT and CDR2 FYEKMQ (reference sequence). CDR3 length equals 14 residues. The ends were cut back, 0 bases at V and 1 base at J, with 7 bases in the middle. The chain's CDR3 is CASSLGGRSYEQYF. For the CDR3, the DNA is TGTGCCAGCAGCTTAGGGGGGCGGTCCTACGAGCAGTACTTC. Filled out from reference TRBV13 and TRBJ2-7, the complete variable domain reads AAGVIQSPRHLIKEKRETATLKCYPIPRHDTVYWYQQGPGQDPQFLISFYEKMQSDKGSIPDRFSAQQFSDYHSELNMSSLELGDSALYFCASSLGGRSYEQYFGPGTRLTVT.

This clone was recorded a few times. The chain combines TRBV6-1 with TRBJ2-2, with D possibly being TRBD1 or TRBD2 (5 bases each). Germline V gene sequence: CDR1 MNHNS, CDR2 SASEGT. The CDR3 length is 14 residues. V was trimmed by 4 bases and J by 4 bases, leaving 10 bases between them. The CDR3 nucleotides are TGTGCCAGCAGTGTTGGGGGTAGCACCGGGGAGCTGTTTTTT. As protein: CASSVGGSTGELFF.

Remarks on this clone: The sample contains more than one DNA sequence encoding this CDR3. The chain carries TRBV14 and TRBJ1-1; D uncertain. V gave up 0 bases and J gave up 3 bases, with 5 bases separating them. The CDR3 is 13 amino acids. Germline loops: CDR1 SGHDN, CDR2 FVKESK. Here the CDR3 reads CASSQDPYTEAFF. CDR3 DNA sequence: TGTGCCAGCAGCCAAGATCCGTACACTGAAGCTTTCTTT.

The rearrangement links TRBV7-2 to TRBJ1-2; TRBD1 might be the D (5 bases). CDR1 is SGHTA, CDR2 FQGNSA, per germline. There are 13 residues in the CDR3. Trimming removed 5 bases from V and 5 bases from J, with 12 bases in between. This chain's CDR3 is CASSTMGGYGYTF. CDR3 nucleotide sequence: TGTGCCAGCAGCACAATGGGGGGATATGGCTACACCTTC. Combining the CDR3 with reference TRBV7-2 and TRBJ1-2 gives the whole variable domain GAGVSQSPSNKVTEKGKDVELRCDPISGHTALYWYRQSLGQGLEFLIYFQGNSAPDKSGLPSDRFSAERTGGSVSTLTIQRTQQEDSAVYLCASSTMGGYGYTFGSGTRLTVV.

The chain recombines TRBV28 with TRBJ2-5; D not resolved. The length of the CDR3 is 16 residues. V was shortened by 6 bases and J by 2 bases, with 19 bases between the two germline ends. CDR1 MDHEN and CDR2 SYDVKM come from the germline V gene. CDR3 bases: TGTGCCAGCAGCACGTCAGGTAAAAGGCGGCAAGAGACCCAGTACTTC. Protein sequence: CASSTSGKRRQETQYF.